This passage covers 18 T cell receptor beta chains from one sample sequenced in a study of shared clonotypes between healthy human individuals. Clones were read by immunoSEQ multiplex PCR, and TCRdb kept only the in-frame ones, dropping some. The sample yields roughly 2 million clones, 95% seen once. The sequenced sample consisted of naive CD4+ T cells sorted from blood. Subset meaning: CD45RA+ positively selected. These receptors came from a man between 18 and 35 years old in good health.

The chain combines TRBV7-2 with TRBJ2-1; TRBD2 matches at 8 bases. The CDR3 sequence is 15 residues long. J lost 7 bases, V lost 3 bases, and 8 bases had no gene match. CDR1 and CDR2 from the germline V gene are SGHTA and FQGNSA. CDR3 in DNA: TGTGCCAGCAGCTTCCTTCCGGGGGGGCAAAATGAGCAGTTCTTC. It codes for CASSFLPGGQNEQFF. The variable domain in full, with the rest retrieved from reference TRBV7-2 and TRBJ2-1, is GAGVSQSPSNKVTEKGKDVELRCDPISGHTALYWYRQSLGQGLEFLIYFQGNSAPDKSGLPSDRFSAERTGGSVSTLTIQRTQQEDSAVYLCASSFLPGGQNEQFFGPGTRLTVL.

This clone occurred once. V is TRBV5-5 and J is TRBJ2-7; 8 bases line up with TRBD2. V lost 4 bases, J lost 0 bases, and 9 bases stayed unmatched. Germline CDR1 is SGHKS and CDR2 is YYEKEE (reference sequence). CDR3 size: 16 residues. The DNA of the CDR3 is TGTGCCAGCAGCCAGTCAGCGGGAGTTAGCTCCTACGAGCAGTACTTC. Residues: CASSQSAGVSSYEQYF. Combining the CDR3 with reference TRBV5-5 and TRBJ2-7 gives the whole variable domain DAGVTQSPTHLIKTRGQQVTLRCSPISGHKSVSWYQQVLGQGPQFIFQYYEKEERGRGNFPDRFSARQFPNYSSELNVNALLLGDSALYLCASSQSAGVSSYEQYFGPGTRLTVT.

V gene TRBV18 combines with J gene TRBJ1-6, with a weak D call TRBD1 (5 bases). CDR3 length: 15 residues. The ends were cut back, 3 bases at V and 10 bases at J, with 16 bases in the middle. CDR1 and CDR2 from the germline V gene are KGHSH and LQKENI. CDR3 residues: CASSPLGGEGSPLHF. Written as DNA, the CDR3 is TGTGCCAGCTCACCTCTGGGAGGGGAAGGCTCACCCCTCCACTTT.

In its sample, this clone was seen once. Additional DNA sequences in this sample encode the identical CDR3. The V and J genes are TRBV5-1 and TRBJ2-7, with a tentative D call TRBD1 (6 bases). Germline V gene lookup returns CDR1 SGHRS and CDR2 YFSETQ. CDR3 length equals 12 residues. V lost 4 bases to trimming and J lost 4 bases, with 9 bases between them. The CDR3 loop is CASSPGQYEQYF. CDR3 nucleotides: TGCGCCAGCAGCCCGGGACAATACGAGCAGTACTTC.

The V gene is TRBV5-1, the J gene TRBJ2-1, with TRBD1 matching 7 bases. V trimming: 2 bases; J trimming: 4 bases; junction bases outside the gene matches: 3. The CDR3 runs 14 residues. Germline CDR1 SGHRS, CDR2 YFSETQ. DNA for the CDR3: TGCGCCAGCAGCTTATCCAGGGGGTACAATGAGCAGTTCTTC. Residues: CASSLSRGYNEQFF.

J is TRBJ2-3 and V is TRBV30; D may match TRBD1 or TRBD2 (5 bases each). V lost 5 bases to trimming and J lost 6 bases, with 15 bases between them. Germline-derived CDR1 and CDR2 are GTSNPN and SVGIG (reference sequence). This CDR3 has 13 amino acids. The DNA of the CDR3 is TGTGCCTGGGGGGACCAAGGGGTGGATACGCAGTATTTT. Translated: CAWGDQGVDTQYF.

This chain uses TRBV9 with TRBJ1-6; D gene uncertain. The CDR3 is made up of 15 amino acids. Germline V gene lookup returns CDR1 SGDLS and CDR2 YYNGEE. The ends were cut back, 4 bases at V and 5 bases at J, with 13 bases in the middle. The CDR3 DNA reads as TGTGCCAGCAGCCCAGGACGGATTGATAATTCACCCCTCCACTTT. This translates into CASSPGRIDNSPLHF.

The rearrangement joins TRBV6-5 to TRBJ2-5; the D call may be TRBD1 or TRBD2 (7 bases each). The CDR3 is 13 amino acids. In germline, CDR1 is MNHEY, CDR2 SVGAGI. The V end was cut by 6 bases, the J end by 5 bases, with 13 bases between. CDR3 sequence: CASRGGGRETQYF. CDR3 DNA sequence: TGTGCCAGCAGGGGAGGGGGCAGGGAGACCCAGTACTTC.

A remark on this clone: This same CDR3 is encoded by further DNA sequences in the sample. J is TRBJ2-5 and V is TRBV11-2; 8 bases fit TRBD2. V dropped 3 bases and J dropped 4; count of bases not matched to a gene: 1. The CDR3 loop spans 13 amino acids. Germline loops: CDR1 SGHAT, CDR2 FQNNGV. CDR3 sequence: CASSLGLVETQYF. The CDR3 bases are TGTGCCAGCAGCTTGGGACTAGTAGAGACCCAGTACTTC.

J is TRBJ2-1 and V is TRBV11-2; D possibly uses TRBD1 or TRBD2 (5 bases each). V lost 5 bases to trimming and J lost 0 bases, with 11 bases between them. Germline V gene data show CDR1 as SGHAT and CDR2 as FQNNGV. This CDR3 has 15 amino acids. The CDR3 spells CASSGGTSSYNEQFF. The CDR3 DNA reads as TGTGCCAGCAGCGGTGGGACGAGCTCCTACAATGAGCAGTTCTTC.

The chain couples TRBV10-2 to TRBJ1-1; D is unresolved. Trimming left V 1 base short and J 3 bases short, with 6 bases between. Looked up from germline, CDR1 is WSHSY and CDR2 is SAAADI. The length of the CDR3 is 13 residues. The CDR3 coding sequence is TGCGCCAGCAGTGAGTTGCGGGACACTGAAGCTTTCTTT. This sequence encodes CASSELRDTEAFF.

The V and J genes are TRBV4-1 and TRBJ1-2; 8 nucleotides align to TRBD1. CDR3 size: 15 residues. V gave up 4 bases and J gave up 3 bases; unmatched junction bases: 7. From germline, CDR1 is MGHRA and CDR2 YSYEKL. As DNA, the CDR3 is TGCGCCAGCAGCCCCTCCCCAGGGGGCGACTATGGCTACACCTTC. It codes for CASSPSPGGDYGYTF.

A note on this clone: The same CDR3 arises from other DNA sequences in this sample as well. The chain links TRBV6-5 to TRBJ2-2; 8 nucleotides align to TRBD2. The CDR3 is 13 residues long. V trimming: 6 bases; J trimming: 4 bases; junction bases outside the gene matches: 1. The germline gives CDR1 MNHEY, CDR2 SVGAGI. CDR3: CASRAGGTGELFF. The CDR3 DNA follows: TGTGCCAGCAGGGCGGGAGGCACCGGGGAGCTGTTTTTT.

The chain uses TRBV6-1 and TRBJ2-1; weak D call: TRBD2 (6 bases). There are 15 residues in the CDR3. V was pared by 10 bases and J by 4 bases, with 20 bases between. Germline-derived CDR1 and CDR2 are MNHNS and SASEGT. The CDR3 here is CATIKPGRPYNEQFF. The CDR3 nucleotides are TGTGCCACTATTAAGCCCGGGAGACCTTACAATGAGCAGTTCTTC.

The rearrangement uses TRBV5-1 and TRBJ2-3; D remains unclear. V was clipped by 0 bases and J by 0 bases, with 8 bases between them. The CDR3 is 15 amino acids. Germline CDR1 and CDR2: SGHRS and YFSETQ. DNA for the CDR3: TGCGCCAGCAGCTTGGGACAATTTAGCACAGATACGCAGTATTTT. This sequence encodes CASSLGQFSTDTQYF.

V usage is TRBV11-2 and J usage is TRBJ2-3, with TRBD2 matching 14 bases. The CDR3 has 16 residues. Germline V CDR1 and CDR2: SGHAT, FQNNGV. The ends lost 5 bases at V and 6 bases at J; junction bases unmatched: 7. CDR3: CASSLGLAGATDTQYF. CDR3 in DNA: TGTGCCAGCAGCCTGGGACTAGCGGGGGCCACGGATACGCAGTATTTT.

This clone was seen only once. The sample has other DNA sequences that encode this CDR3 too. The J gene is TRBJ1-5, the V gene TRBV5-5; no clear D. V lost 0 bases and J lost 2, with 6 bases in between. This CDR3 comprises 14 residues. In germline, CDR1 is SGHKS, CDR2 YYEKEE (reference sequence). CDR3 sequence reads: CASSLDPGNQPQHF. CDR3 nucleotide sequence: TGTGCCAGCAGCTTGGACCCCGGCAATCAGCCCCAGCATTTT.

This clone was seen only once. The chain links TRBV15 to TRBJ2-5; 9 bases are shared with TRBD2. The CDR3 loop spans 17 amino acids. V shed 0 bases and J 6 bases; nucleotides not matched to a gene: 11. In germline, CDR1 is LNHNV, CDR2 YYDKDF (reference sequence). CDR3 nucleotide sequence: TGTGCCACCAGCAGAGATCGGCCTAGCGGGGTCCTCAAGACCCAGTACTTC. Translation: CATSRDRPSGVLKTQYF.